The 5 T cell receptor beta chains below were found in one sample sequenced in a study of CD4 T cells in relation to SARS-CoV-2 and coronaviruses. TCRdb keeps only in-frame clones here, not all; method: immunoSEQ multiplex PCR. The table includes about 64,000 clones, less than 95% detected once. CD4+ T cells from unexposed donors were obtained before the COVID-19 pandemic (2011-2018). The sample consisted of naive CD4+ T cells from PBMCs. The sample's subset: naive CD4+ T cells isolated by negative enrichment. All receptors come from a human donor in good health.

The rearrangement uses TRBV10-1 and TRBJ2-1; D might be TRBD2 (6 bases). Germline CDR1 is WNHNN and CDR2 is SYGVQD (reference sequence). Deletions cut 6 bases from V and 6 bases from J, with 18 bases between. The CDR3 has 15 amino acids. This CDR3 reads CASSSDQLGSNEQFF. Here the CDR3 DNA reads TGCGCCAGCAGCTCGGACCAGCTCGGGAGCAATGAGCAGTTCTTC.

The chain couples TRBV6-5 to TRBJ2-7; D might be TRBD2 (6 bases). The CDR3 has 15 residues. V dropped 0 bases and J dropped 3 bases, with 12 bases sitting between them. Germline CDR1 reads MNHEY; CDR2 reads SVGAGI. The CDR3 is CASSYSTAGIYEQYF. The CDR3 nucleotides read TGTGCCAGCAGTTACTCGACGGCGGGGATCTACGAGCAGTACTTC.

J is TRBJ1-2 and V is TRBV7-2, with D possibly TRBD1 on 5 matching bases. With 5 bases removed from V and 7 bases from J, the gap between germline ends came to 14 bases. The CDR3 spans 13 residues. The germline gives CDR1 SGHTA, CDR2 FQGNSA. The CDR3: CASSLRDSGGYTF. The DNA of the CDR3 is TGTGCCAGCAGCCTCAGGGACTCCGGTGGCTACACCTTC.

The chain has TRBV19 and TRBJ1-5; D gene unclear. The CDR3 is made up of 14 amino acids. Trimming removed 7 bases from V and 4 bases from J, with 14 bases in between. Looked up from germline, CDR1 is LNHDA and CDR2 is SQIVND (reference sequence). This CDR3 is CASNPRAGNQPQHF. CDR3 in DNA: TGTGCCAGTAATCCCCGGGCAGGAAATCAGCCCCAGCATTTT.

Written as DNA, the CDR3 is TGTGCCAGCAGCCGGCCGGGGGTCTCTGGAAACACCATATATTTT. Encoded protein: CASSRPGVSGNTIYF. This rearrangement joins TRBV5-4 to TRBJ1-3; tentative D call: TRBD1 (5 bases). Per germline, CDR1 SGHNT and CDR2 YYREEE (reference sequence). CDR3 size: 15 residues. V was shortened by 4 bases and J by 0 bases, with 11 bases between the two germline ends.